A selection of T cell receptor beta chains follows, all from one sample in a study of PD-L1 blockade in urothelial cancer. Data came from immunoSEQ multiplex PCR; TCRdb stores just in-frame clones and leaves some out. The sample comprises around 21,000 clones, around 86% of which are singletons, and approximately 1.8% rests with the top ten. This specimen consisted of PBMCs, obtained around atezolizumab (anti-PD-L1) treatment. The receptors derive from a man over 45 with urothelial cancer. CDR3s include the opening cysteine and the closing phenylalanine or tryptophan. A D gene is named only where the DNA matches it firmly. The size field is filled for only some rows; it gives once, few, many or a size class.

clone_size	d_call	v_call	j_call	cdr3_aa	cdr3_nt
NA	TRBD2	TRBV7-6	TRBJ2-7	CASSFSGGSYEQYF	TGTGCCAGCAGCTTTAGCGGGGGTTCCTACGAGCAGTACTTC
NA	NA	TRBV28	TRBJ1-5	CASSRGRDNQPQHF	TGTGCCAGCAGCAGGGGTAGGGACAATCAGCCCCAGCATTTT
NA	TRBD2	TRBV5-4	TRBJ2-1	CASSLVASGMGNEQFF	TGTGCCAGCAGCTTGGTGGCTAGCGGGATGGGGAATGAGCAGTTCTTC
NA	NA	TRBV7-8	TRBJ1-1	CASSVAYTEAFF	TGTGCCAGCAGCGTCGCGTACACTGAAGCTTTCTTT
NA	TRBD2	TRBV29-1	TRBJ2-3	CSVEPSGATDTQYF	TGCAGCGTTGAACCTAGCGGGGCCACAGATACGCAGTATTTT
NA	TRBD1	TRBV30	TRBJ1-5	CAAGTERNQPQHF	TGTGCCGCCGGGACAGAACGGAATCAGCCCCAGCATTTT
NA	NA	TRBV2	TRBJ1-2	CALTGGPVGENYGYTF	TGTGCCCTGACTGGGGGCCCAGTTGGGGAAAACTATGGCTACACCTTC
NA	NA	TRBV2	TRBJ2-7	CASIGQTAYEQYF	TGTGCCAGCATCGGACAGACCGCCTACGAGCAGTACTTC
NA	NA	TRBV14	TRBJ1-4	CASSPSGGSTNEKLFF	TGTGCCAGCAGCCCTAGCGGGGGTTCAACTAATGAAAAACTGTTTTTT
NA	TRBD1	TRBV6-6	TRBJ2-1	CASRSGTAYNEQFF	TGTGCCAGCAGATCCGGGACAGCCTACAATGAGCAGTTCTTC
NA	TRBD1	TRBV19	TRBJ1-6	CASGQGYYNSPLHF	TGTGCCAGTGGACAGGGGTACTATAATTCACCCCTCCACTTT
NA	NA	TRBV7-7	TRBJ2-3	CASSLGRPDTQYF	TGTGCTAGCAGCTTAGGCAGGCCAGATACGCAGTATTTT
few	TRBD2	TRBV6-1	TRBJ2-5	CASSSTSGRKETQYF	TGTGCCAGCAGCTCTACTAGCGGGAGGAAGGAGACCCAGTACTTC
NA	TRBD1	TRBV19	TRBJ2-2	CASTSPGQVNTGELFF	TGTGCCAGTACCTCTCCGGGACAGGTTAACACCGGGGAGCTGTTTTTT
once	TRBD1	TRBV18	TRBJ1-1	CASSPRSDRGMNTEAFF	TGTGCCAGCTCACCACGATCGGACAGGGGCATGAACACTGAAGCTTTCTTT
NA	TRBD2	TRBV5-1	TRBJ2-3	CASSLEPGLAGADTQYF	TGCGCCAGCAGCTTGGAGCCGGGACTAGCGGGAGCAGATACGCAGTATTTT
NA	NA	TRBV6-6	TRBJ2-7	CASTPGTASYEQYF	TGTGCCAGCACACCCGGGACTGCCTCCTACGAGCAGTACTTC
NA	NA	TRBV18	TRBJ1-4	CASSTRTNEKLFF	TGTGCCAGCTCAACCAGAACTAATGAAAAACTGTTTTTT
NA	NA	TRBV28	TRBJ1-2	CASSWLRGGDYGYTF	TGTGCCAGCAGTTGGCTTCGAGGCGGAGACTATGGCTACACCTTC
NA	TRBD2	TRBV6-1	TRBJ2-5	CASSKAGGEETQYF	TGTGCCAGCAGTAAAGCGGGAGGAGAAGAGACCCAGTACTTC
NA	TRBD1	TRBV5-8	TRBJ1-2	CASSLYGSQGAYGYTF	TGTGCCAGCAGCTTGTATGGTTCACAGGGGGCGTATGGCTACACCTTC
NA	NA	TRBV2	TRBJ2-1	CASSADSSVDEQFF	TGTGCCAGCAGTGCGGACTCCTCGGTGGATGAGCAGTTCTTC
NA	NA	TRBV10-1	TRBJ2-1	CASSELGRFGGSYNEQFF	TGCGCCAGCAGTGAGTTAGGAAGGTTCGGGGGATCCTACAATGAGCAGTTCTTC
NA	TRBD2	TRBV9	TRBJ2-1	CASSPGSGGPLSNEQFF	TGTGCCAGCAGCCCGGGTAGCGGGGGGCCGTTGAGCAATGAGCAGTTCTTC
NA	NA	TRBV5-1	TRBJ1-5	CASSSSGTYSNQPQHF	TGCGCCAGCAGCAGCTCCGGGACTTATAGCAATCAGCCCCAGCATTTT
NA	NA	TRBV2	TRBJ2-1	CASTLDLREQFF	TGTGCCAGCACCTTGGACTTACGTGAGCAGTTCTTC
NA	NA	TRBV11-1	TRBJ2-7	CASSFVQAYEQYF	TGTGCCAGCAGCTTTGTACAGGCCTACGAGCAGTACTTC
NA	NA	TRBV4-2	TRBJ2-3	CASSRGGGASTDTQYF	TGTGCCAGCAGCCGGGGTGGCGGGGCCAGCACAGATACGCAGTATTTT
NA	TRBD1	TRBV5-4	TRBJ2-2	CASSSGQGLNTGELFF	TGTGCCAGCAGCTCCGGACAGGGCCTAAACACCGGGGAGCTGTTTTTT